Below are 6 T cell receptor beta chains sequenced from a single sample in a study of cytomegalovirus exposure and HLA in healthy donors. The study ran its PCR with 60 Vbeta and 13 Jbeta primers. Sequencing was performed with immunoSEQ multiplex PCR; in TCRdb, only in-frame clones are kept and a portion is missing. The table has approximately 37,000 clones, 80% seen once. Sequencing used PBMCs. The receptor source for this set is a male donor in good health and CMV-seronegative.

J is TRBJ1-5 and V is TRBV19; unclear D gene. V dropped 3 bases and J dropped 7 bases, with 19 bases sitting between them. The CDR3 runs to 16 residues. CDR1 LNHDA and CDR2 SQIVND come from the germline V gene (reference sequence). The CDR3 bases are TGTGCCAGTAGTATTCGGGGAGTCGCCATTCACCAGCCCCAGCATTTT. Its translation: CASSIRGVAIHQPQHF.

V gene TRBV28 combines with J gene TRBJ1-2, with TRBD1 as a possible D gene (6 bases). The V gene's germline CDR1 is MDHEN and CDR2 SYDVKM. The CDR3 runs to 15 residues. Trimming took off 5 bases at V and 8 bases at J, with 21 bases between the two ends. The CDR3 region has the DNA TGTGCCAGCAGTCTACTCTCCAGGGGAAGCATCGGCTACACCTTC. It encodes CASSLLSRGSIGYTF.

This clone was found a few times. One junction end does not reproduce the germline sequence, and a read error may be involved. The chain links TRBV7-9 to TRBJ1-1; the D is unclear. The CDR3 covers 12 residues. The germline CDR1 and CDR2 sequences are SEHNR and FQNEAQ (reference sequence). The CDR3 region is CSSSFGNTEAFF. CDR3 nucleotides: TGTTCCAGCAGCTTCGGGAACACTGAAGCTTTCTTT.

The chain employs TRBV28 and TRBJ2-2; TRBD2 matches at 11 bases. The CDR3 has 15 residues. Germline trimming cut 3 bases from V and 5 bases from J; bases unmatched to any gene: 2. Germline CDR1 MDHEN, CDR2 SYDVKM. In DNA form, the CDR3 reads TGTGCCAGCAGTTTTAGACTAGCGGGAACCGGGGAGCTGTTTTTT. Amino acids: CASSFRLAGTGELFF.

A few counts support this clone. The genes are TRBV2 and TRBJ1-1; no clear D gene. Germline assignment: CDR1 SNHLY and CDR2 FYNNEI. Trimming removed 7 bases from V and 1 base from J, with 13 bases in between. The CDR3 length is 14 residues. This CDR3 reads CASTNRQENTEAFF. The CDR3 DNA reads as TGTGCCAGCACTAATAGGCAGGAGAACACTGAAGCTTTCTTT.

This chain uses TRBV27 with TRBJ1-2; the D gene is possibly TRBD1 (6 bases). The CDR3 runs 13 residues. CDR1 and CDR2 from the germline V gene are MNHEY and SMNVEV (reference sequence). V was clipped by 5 bases and J by 3 bases, with 10 bases between them. The CDR3 loop reads CASSPQGHYGYTF. In nucleotides, the CDR3 is TGTGCCAGCAGTCCACAGGGCCACTATGGCTACACCTTC.